The sequence of this TCR beta chain was determined in a study of cytomegalovirus exposure and HLA in healthy donors. Notes on the study in general: Across donors, most TCRs were seen rarely, yet some public ones were widespread. Certain indistinguishable V segments, among them TRBV6-2 and TRBV6-3, were excluded. Donor immune exposure was known only as CMV serostatus.

The CDR3 runs 15 residues. In germline, CDR1 is MNHNS, CDR2 SASEGT. The junction had 9 bases not matched to a gene; V was cut back by 7 bases and J by 5 bases. Everyone who donated was a healthy bone marrow donor. Comments on this clone: Its antigen is not identified.

The PCR was carried out with 60 Vbeta primers and 13 Jbeta primers. Clones were read by immunoSEQ multiplex PCR, and TCRdb kept only the in-frame ones, dropping some. The table records 100,000 to 150,000 clones, around three quarters of them present only once. The sequenced sample consisted of PBMCs. V usage is TRBV6-1 and J usage is TRBJ1-2; 11 nucleotides match TRBD1. The clonotype was recovered from a woman in her fifties or sixties in good health and CMV-seropositive. The CDR3 sequence: CASTNEGTGGYGYTF. The DNA of the CDR3 is TGTGCCAGCACCAATGAGGGGACAGGGGGTTATGGCTACACCTTC.